This T cell receptor beta chain emerged from a study of OX40 agonist ivuxolimab in advanced cancers. Assay: immunoSEQ multiplex PCR; the TCRdb copy retains only in-frame clones and omits some. The table shows approximately 70,000 clones, with around 79% occurring only once. This clone showed up just once. The length of the CDR3 is 19 residues. V was pared by 5 bases and J by 8 bases, with 31 bases between. Germline-derived CDR1 and CDR2 are MNHEY and SMNVEV (reference sequence). The source of this sequence is an adult with an advanced solid tumor such as melanoma, head and neck, liver or kidney cancer. The sample was CD4+ or CD8+ T cells sorted from blood, taken in a trial of the OX40 agonist ivuxolimab. The chain employs TRBV27 and TRBJ2-1; either TRBD1 or TRBD2 may fit D (7 bases each). The CDR3 is CASSPETDRARTRSYEQFF. DNA for the CDR3: TGTGCCAGCAGTCCGGAGACAGACAGGGCGCGGACTAGGAGCTATGAGCAGTTCTTC.